A selection of T cell receptor beta chains follows, all from one sample in a study of blood T cell repertoires in COVID-19. The repertoire was sequenced with immunoSEQ multiplex PCR; TCRdb's copy has only in-frame clones and lacks some. The sample shows about 150,000 clones, over 75% of them seen only once. Sequenced: peripheral blood. The receptors stem from a man between 60 and 70 years old with COVID-19, enrolled during active disease. CDR3s include the opening cysteine and the closing phenylalanine or tryptophan. The D gene is left open where the match is weak. Clone size appears in some rows only: once, few, many, or a class for an expanded clone.

DNA: TGTGCCAGCAGCCGGGACAGGGTAGGAGGCTACACCTTC
CDR3: CASSRDRVGGYTF
length: 13
J: TRBJ1-2
V: TRBV3-1/TRBV3-2
D: TRBD1
size: -

DNA: TGTGCCAGCAGTGAAGGTGGTGGGCGGCAGTACTTC
CDR3: CASSEGGGRQYF
length: 12
J: TRBJ2-7
V: TRBV2
D: -
size: once

DNA: TGTGCCAGCAGCTTGGCCTGGGACAGCAATTCACCCCTCCACTTT
CDR3: CASSLAWDSNSPLHF
length: 15
J: TRBJ1-6
V: TRBV7-9
D: TRBD1
size: few

DNA: TGTGCCTGGAGCGGGACACCTAACTATGGCTACACCTTC
CDR3: CAWSGTPNYGYTF
length: 13
J: TRBJ1-2
V: TRBV30
D: -
size: -

DNA: TGTGCCAGTAGTATTCAGGGCATGAACACCGGGGAGCTGTTTTTT
CDR3: CASSIQGMNTGELFF
length: 15
J: TRBJ2-2
V: TRBV19
D: -
size: -

DNA: TGTGCCAGTAGTACCGACACTGAAGCTTTCTTT
CDR3: CASSTDTEAFF
length: 11
J: TRBJ1-1
V: TRBV19
D: -
size: few

DNA: TGTGCCAGCCGGGACAGGGGATCCAACTATGGCTACACCTTC
CDR3: CASRDRGSNYGYTF
length: 14
J: TRBJ1-2
V: TRBV9
D: TRBD1
size: -

DNA: TGTGCCAGCAGCCAAGATATGACAGTGTCTGGAAACACCATATATTTT
CDR3: CASSQDMTVSGNTIYF
length: 16
J: TRBJ1-3
V: TRBV4-2
D: -
size: -

DNA: TGTGCCAGTACGGGACAGGGGACTTTTGCTGAAGCTTTCTTT
CDR3: CASTGQGTFAEAFF
length: 14
J: TRBJ1-1
V: TRBV7-9
D: TRBD1
size: -

DNA: TGTGCCAGTAGTATAGCGGGACAGCGGATGAACACTGAAGCTTTCTTT
CDR3: CASSIAGQRMNTEAFF
length: 16
J: TRBJ1-1
V: TRBV19
D: TRBD1
size: -

DNA: TGTGCCAGCAGCGTTGGACAGGGGGGTAACTATGGCTACACCTTC
CDR3: CASSVGQGGNYGYTF
length: 15
J: TRBJ1-2
V: TRBV9
D: TRBD1
size: -

DNA: TGTGCCAGCAGCCCAAAAAGACGAGGTTACCAAGAGACCCAGTACTTC
CDR3: CASSPKRRGYQETQYF
length: 16
J: TRBJ2-5
V: TRBV11-3
D: -
size: -

DNA: TGTGCCAGTAGCACTGGCTCTGGGGCCAACGTCCTGACTTTC
CDR3: CASSTGSGANVLTF
length: 14
J: TRBJ2-6
V: TRBV6-5
D: -
size: -

DNA: TGTGCCATCAGTCCAGGAGGGACTAGCGGGCAAGAGACCCAGTACTTC
CDR3: CAISPGGTSGQETQYF
length: 16
J: TRBJ2-5
V: TRBV10-3
D: TRBD2
size: once

DNA: TGCGCCAGCAGCTTGGACGGGACAGGGAGTCAGCCCCAGCATTTT
CDR3: CASSLDGTGSQPQHF
length: 15
J: TRBJ1-5
V: TRBV5-1
D: TRBD1
size: once

DNA: TGTGCCAGCACCACCAGGGGAGAGATGCACGGGGAGCTGTTTTTT
CDR3: CASTTRGEMHGELFF
length: 15
J: TRBJ2-2
V: TRBV3-1/TRBV3-2
D: -
size: -

DNA: TGTGCCAGCAGCTTAGAACGGTCGTTAAATGAAAAACTGTTTTTT
CDR3: CASSLERSLNEKLFF
length: 15
J: TRBJ1-4
V: TRBV7-2
D: -
size: few

DNA: TGTGCCAGCAGCCGAGGACAGGGCGAGACCCAGTACTTC
CDR3: CASSRGQGETQYF
length: 13
J: TRBJ2-5
V: TRBV7-2
D: TRBD1
size: -

DNA: TGTGCCAGCAGCTTAGGACGGGGGTATGGCTACACCTTC
CDR3: CASSLGRGYGYTF
length: 13
J: TRBJ1-2
V: TRBV7-3
D: -
size: -

DNA: TGTGCCAGCAGCTCGGGACAGGGGGCGTTTTTCGAGCAGTACTTC
CDR3: CASSSGQGAFFEQYF
length: 15
J: TRBJ2-7
V: TRBV11-2
D: TRBD1
size: -

DNA: TGTGCCAGCACCTATAACAGGGCGGGCGGCTACACCTTC
CDR3: CASTYNRAGGYTF
length: 13
J: TRBJ1-2
V: TRBV28
D: -
size: -

DNA: TGTGCCACCACAGACAGATCTGGAAACACCATATATTTT
CDR3: CATTDRSGNTIYF
length: 13
J: TRBJ1-3
V: TRBV24-1
D: -
size: -

DNA: TGTGCCACAACAGGGTACCCCTTTAGAACAGATACGCAGTATTTT
CDR3: CATTGYPFRTDTQYF
length: 15
J: TRBJ2-3
V: TRBV21-1
D: -
size: few

DNA: TGTGCCAGCAGTTACGCGGCTAGCGGGGCGGATGAGCAGTTCTTC
CDR3: CASSYAASGADEQFF
length: 15
J: TRBJ2-1
V: TRBV6-6
D: TRBD2
size: -

DNA: TGTGCCAGTAGTAGGGACAGCCTCAATTCACCCCTCCACTTT
CDR3: CASSRDSLNSPLHF
length: 14
J: TRBJ1-6
V: TRBV19
D: TRBD1
size: -

DNA: TGTGCCAGTAGTCCTTGGAGTCAGCCCCAGCATTTT
CDR3: CASSPWSQPQHF
length: 12
J: TRBJ1-5
V: TRBV19
D: -
size: -

DNA: TGTGCCAGTAGGACAGGGTCGACCTCTAACACTGAAGCTTTCTTT
CDR3: CASRTGSTSNTEAFF
length: 15
J: TRBJ1-1
V: TRBV19
D: TRBD1
size: -

DNA: TGTGCCAGCAGTCCTACACTAGCGGGTACCACAGATACGCAGTATTTT
CDR3: CASSPTLAGTTDTQYF
length: 16
J: TRBJ2-3
V: TRBV7-3
D: TRBD2
size: -

DNA: TGCAGTGGGTCAGGGGAGGGTACGCAGTATTTT
CDR3: CSGSGEGTQYF
length: 11
J: TRBJ2-3
V: TRBV20-1
D: -
size: -

DNA: TGTGCCACCAGTGACGGCGGCCGGGGATACGAGCAGTACTTC
CDR3: CATSDGGRGYEQYF
length: 14
J: TRBJ2-7
V: TRBV24-1
D: -
size: -

DNA: TGCAGCGTCGTGGACGGGAACAATCAGCCCCAGCATTTT
CDR3: CSVVDGNNQPQHF
length: 13
J: TRBJ1-5
V: TRBV29-1
D: -
size: -

DNA: TGTGCCGCCGCCCAAGCCCGAAATGACAATGAGCAGTTCTTC
CDR3: CAAAQARNDNEQFF
length: 14
J: TRBJ2-1
V: TRBV6-5
D: -
size: -

DNA: TGTGCCAGCAGTTTAAGGGCGGGGGGGCAAGAGACCCAGTACTTC
CDR3: CASSLRAGGQETQYF
length: 15
J: TRBJ2-5
V: TRBV6-6
D: TRBD2
size: -

DNA: TGTGCCAGCAGCTTGGGGGGGCGAAACTCACCCCTCCACTTT
CDR3: CASSLGGRNSPLHF
length: 14
J: TRBJ1-6
V: TRBV5-6
D: -
size: -

DNA: TGTGCCAGCAGTTACTCGGCAGGGCGCGAGCAGTACTTC
CDR3: CASSYSAGREQYF
length: 13
J: TRBJ2-7
V: TRBV6-2/TRBV6-3
D: -
size: -

DNA: TGTGCCAGCTCACCCGGTTCGGGAGAGAACAATGAGCAGTTCTTC
CDR3: CASSPGSGENNEQFF
length: 15
J: TRBJ2-1
V: TRBV18
D: -
size: once

DNA: TGTGCCAGTGTGTCTAGCGGAGGGTCCTACAATGAGCAGTTCTTC
CDR3: CASVSSGGSYNEQFF
length: 15
J: TRBJ2-1
V: TRBV6-5
D: TRBD2
size: -

DNA: TGTGCCAGCAGTTACGGGCAGGGATCAATCTATGGCTACACCTTC
CDR3: CASSYGQGSIYGYTF
length: 15
J: TRBJ1-2
V: TRBV6-2/TRBV6-3
D: -
size: few

DNA: TGTGCCAGCAGTTTAGTTTCCCCCCAGAGCGATGGCTACACCTTC
CDR3: CASSLVSPQSDGYTF
length: 15
J: TRBJ1-2
V: TRBV28
D: -
size: few

DNA: TGCAGCGTTGAAGTTCAGATAAACATTCAGTACTTC
CDR3: CSVEVQINIQYF
length: 12
J: TRBJ2-4
V: TRBV29-1
D: -
size: -